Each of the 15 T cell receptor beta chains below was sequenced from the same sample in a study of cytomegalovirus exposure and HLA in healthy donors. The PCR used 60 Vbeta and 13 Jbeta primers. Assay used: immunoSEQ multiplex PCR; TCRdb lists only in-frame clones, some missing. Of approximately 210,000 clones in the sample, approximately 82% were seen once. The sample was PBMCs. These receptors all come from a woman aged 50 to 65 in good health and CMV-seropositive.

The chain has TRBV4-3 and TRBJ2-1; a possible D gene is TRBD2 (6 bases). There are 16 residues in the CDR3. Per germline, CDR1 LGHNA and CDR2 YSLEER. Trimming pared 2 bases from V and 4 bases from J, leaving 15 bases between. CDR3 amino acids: CASSQPLARGYNEQFF. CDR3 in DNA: TGCGCCAGCAGCCAACCCCTAGCGCGCGGTTACAATGAGCAGTTCTTC.

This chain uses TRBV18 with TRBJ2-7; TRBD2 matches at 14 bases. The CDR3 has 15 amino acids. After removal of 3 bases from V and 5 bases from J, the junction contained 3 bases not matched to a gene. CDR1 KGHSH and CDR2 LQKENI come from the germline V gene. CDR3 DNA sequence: TGTGCCAGCTCACCGTCGACTAGCGGGGGGGACGAGCAGTACTTC. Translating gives CASSPSTSGGDEQYF.

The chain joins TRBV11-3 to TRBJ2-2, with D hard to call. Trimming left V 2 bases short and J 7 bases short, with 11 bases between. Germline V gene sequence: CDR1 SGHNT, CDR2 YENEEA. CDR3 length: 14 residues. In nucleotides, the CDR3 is TGTGCCAGCAGCTTAAGTCCCGCGGACGGGGAGCTGTTTTTT. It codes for CASSLSPADGELFF.

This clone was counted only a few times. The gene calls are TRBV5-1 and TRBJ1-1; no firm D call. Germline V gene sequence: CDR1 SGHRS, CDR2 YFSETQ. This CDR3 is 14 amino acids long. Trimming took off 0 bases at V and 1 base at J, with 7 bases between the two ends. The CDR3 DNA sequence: TGCGCCAGCAGCTTGGGTAGATCGAACACTGAAGCTTTCTTT. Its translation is CASSLGRSNTEAFF.

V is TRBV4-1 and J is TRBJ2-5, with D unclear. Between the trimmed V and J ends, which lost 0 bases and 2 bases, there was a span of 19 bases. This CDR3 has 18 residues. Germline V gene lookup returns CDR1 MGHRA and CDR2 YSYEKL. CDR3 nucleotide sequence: TGCGCCAGCAGCCAAGATCTGATTGAAGGAGACGAACAAGAGACCCAGTACTTC. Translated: CASSQDLIEGDEQETQYF.

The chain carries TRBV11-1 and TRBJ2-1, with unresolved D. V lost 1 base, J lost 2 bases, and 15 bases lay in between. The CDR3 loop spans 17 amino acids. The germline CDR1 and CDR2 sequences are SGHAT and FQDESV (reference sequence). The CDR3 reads CASSLGSLSLPYNEQFF. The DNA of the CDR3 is TGTGCCAGCAGCTTAGGTTCTCTATCACTCCCCTACAATGAGCAGTTCTTC. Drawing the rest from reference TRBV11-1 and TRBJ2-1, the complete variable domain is EAEVAQSPRYKITEKSQAVAFWCDPISGHATLYWYRQILGQGPELLVQFQDESVVDDSQLPKDRFSAERLKGVDSTLKIQPAELGDSAMYLCASSLGSLSLPYNEQFFGPGTRLTVL.

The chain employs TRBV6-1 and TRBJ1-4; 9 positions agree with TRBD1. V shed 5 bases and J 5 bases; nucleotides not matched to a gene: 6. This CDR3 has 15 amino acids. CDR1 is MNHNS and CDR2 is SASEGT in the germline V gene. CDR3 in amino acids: CASSWTGAGNEKLFF. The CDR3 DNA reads TGTGCCAGCAGTTGGACAGGGGCTGGCAATGAAAAACTGTTTTTT.

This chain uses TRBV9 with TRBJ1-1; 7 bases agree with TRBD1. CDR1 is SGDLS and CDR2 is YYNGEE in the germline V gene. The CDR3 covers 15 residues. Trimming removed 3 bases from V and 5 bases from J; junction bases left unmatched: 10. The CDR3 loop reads CASSADSRGDTEAFF. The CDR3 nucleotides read TGTGCCAGCAGCGCGGATTCCAGGGGGGATACTGAAGCTTTCTTT. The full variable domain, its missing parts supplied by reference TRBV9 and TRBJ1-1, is DSGVTQTPKHLITATGQRVTLRCSPRSGDLSVYWYQQSLDQGLQFLIQYYNGEERAKGNILERFSAQQFPDLHSELNLSSLELGDSALYFCASSADSRGDTEAFFGQGTRLTVV.

CDR3 sequence: CASSQDLFGLLRANSPLHF. CDR3 in DNA: TGCGCCAGCAGCCAAGATCTCTTCGGTTTATTGAGGGCTAATTCACCCCTCCACTTT. The rearrangement uses TRBV4-1 and TRBJ1-6; D is undetermined. CDR1 is MGHRA, CDR2 YSYEKL, per germline. CDR3 size: 19 residues. V lost 0 bases and J lost 6, with 21 bases in between.

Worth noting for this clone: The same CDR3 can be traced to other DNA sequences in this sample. For the CDR3, the DNA is TGTGCCAGCAGCCCTGACAGATTGGGGGAGACCCAGTACTTC. Amino acids: CASSPDRLGETQYF. The chain employs TRBV7-7 and TRBJ2-5; TRBD1 is a possible D gene (5 bases). Germline CDR1 and CDR2: SSHAT and FNYEAQ (reference sequence). V was cut by 5 bases and J by 5 bases, with 15 bases left in between. The CDR3 contains 14 residues.

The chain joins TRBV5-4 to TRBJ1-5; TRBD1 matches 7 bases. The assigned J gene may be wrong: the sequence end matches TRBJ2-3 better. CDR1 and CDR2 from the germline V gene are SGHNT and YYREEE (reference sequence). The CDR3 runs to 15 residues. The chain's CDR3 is CASSFWGTENQPQYF. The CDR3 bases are TGTGCCAGCAGCTTCTGGGGGACAGAGAATCAGCCCCAGTATTTT.

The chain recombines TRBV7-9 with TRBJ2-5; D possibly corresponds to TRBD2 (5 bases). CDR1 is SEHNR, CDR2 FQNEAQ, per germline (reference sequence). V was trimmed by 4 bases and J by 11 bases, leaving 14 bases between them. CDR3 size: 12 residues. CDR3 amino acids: CASSSDFEGQYF. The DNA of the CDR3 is TGTGCCAGCAGCTCCGATTTCGAGGGTCAGTACTTC.

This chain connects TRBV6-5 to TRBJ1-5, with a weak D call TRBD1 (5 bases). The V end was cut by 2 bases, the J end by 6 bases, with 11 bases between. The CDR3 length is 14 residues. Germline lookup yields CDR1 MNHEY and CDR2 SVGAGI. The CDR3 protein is CASSYGGASQPQHF. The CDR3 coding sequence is TGTGCCAGCAGTTACGGAGGGGCCAGTCAGCCCCAGCATTTT.

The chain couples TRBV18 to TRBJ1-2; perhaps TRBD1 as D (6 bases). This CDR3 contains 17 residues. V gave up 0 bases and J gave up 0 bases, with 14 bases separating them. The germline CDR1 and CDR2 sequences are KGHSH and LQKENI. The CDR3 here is CASSPPGARGSNYGYTF. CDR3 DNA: TGTGCCAGCTCACCACCGGGCGCCAGGGGATCTAACTATGGCTACACCTTC.

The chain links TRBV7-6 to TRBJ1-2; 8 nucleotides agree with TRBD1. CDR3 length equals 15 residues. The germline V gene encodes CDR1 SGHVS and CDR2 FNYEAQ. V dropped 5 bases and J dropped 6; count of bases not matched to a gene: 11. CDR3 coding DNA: TGTGCCAGCAGCCCATGGCAGGACAGGGTTGATGGCTACACCTTC. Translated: CASSPWQDRVDGYTF.